Listed here is a single T cell receptor beta chain. Germline trimming cut 1 base from V and 3 bases from J; bases unmatched to any gene: 14. CDR1 is SGHVS and CDR2 is FQNEAQ in the germline V gene. This CDR3 region has 20 residues. The entry originates in a study of T-cell memory formation after mild COVID-19. TCRdb ran MiXCR on the 5' RACE reads and lists one entry per CDR3 protein. The table has fewer than 250,000 distinct CDR3 sequences, 18% seen once. The sequence was obtained from an adult woman who had mild COVID-19 (a few samples of this study predate the infection). Cell type and time point are not known. The genes are TRBV7-8 and TRBJ2-1; 11 bases agree with TRBD2. The specimen sequenced was PBMCs or a T cell subset sorted from them (not recorded which). The CDR3 DNA reads as TGTGCCAGCAGCTTAGGTCCTAGCGGGAGGTCGGCCAGACTCTACAATGAGCAGTTCTTC. As protein: CASSLGPSGRSARLYNEQFF.